This T cell receptor beta chain emerged from a study of blood T cell repertoires in COVID-19 (TCRdb year 2020). Regarding the research as a whole: Collaborator samples came from the United States, Italy and Spain and covered acute and convalescent phases of COVID-19. The prospective study material was composed of cDNA or gDNA derived from T cells, B-cell-depleted T cells, or PBMCs. The samples were drawn from the first 160 participants of the ongoing ImmuneRACE study and from some 1,300 subjects provided by 6 global collaborators. Deeply sampled blood TCRbeta repertoires from subjects exposed to, actively infected with, or recovered from COVID-19 were included in the dataset. The repertoires were released in a freely available public database intended as a resource for research on the immune response to SARS-CoV-2. Where HLA class I and class II types were available, the types were taken from metadata supplied by the sample provider, not from assay-based typing. A de-identified subject ID, COVID-19 status, age in years and sex were almost always included in the sample metadata.

CDR1 is given as MGHRA and CDR2 as YSYEKL, both from the germline V gene. There are 15 amino acids in the CDR3, from cysteine to phenylalanine inclusive. The sequence is cut down to CDR3 DNA, 45 bases in frame from base 1. Relative to germline, V is missing 0 bases and J is missing 4 bases, with 3 bases of the junction outside any gene match. One collaborating source in Seattle enrolled patients during active infection and followed them longitudinally through the course of disease. Whole blood was collected in K2EDTA tubes by collaborating institutions according to the institutions' own protocols. For TCRbeta analysis, collaborators shipped samples in one of three forms: frozen whole blood, isolated PBMCs, or DNA extracted from either of those sample types. TCRbeta CDR3 regions were amplified from genomic DNA by means of the immunoSEQ Assay, a bias-controlled multiplex PCR. In the source study's methods: The number of nucleated cells in each sample was estimated from the amplification of reference gene primers within the assay. Sequence reads were collapsed and filtered to measure the absolute abundance of every unique TCRbeta CDR3 rearrangement. Productive Simpson clonality was computed per sample as the square root of Simpson's diversity index over productive rearrangements. TCRdb's version of the immuneACCESS table is confined to in-frame rearrangements and falls short of the full clone set. An unresolved V gene accounts for under half of the shortfall where checked; the remainder is of unknown origin. The D gene and trimming were derived from the DNA, and the V and J assignments and clone size from that table. This sample holds almost 350,000 clones; around nine tenths were observed only once. The top ten hold around 3.9% of the sample.

This clone appeared a single time. Which antigen it targets is not known. Base-call qualities are not available, and no considerably larger clone is one nucleotide away. Summary of the overall study and its limitations: The amount of clinical and demographic metadata varied by source and participant and was provided uncurated.

The chain employs TRBV4-1 and TRBJ1-2; 9 central bases correspond to TRBD1. The sequence was collected from a woman aged 60 to 75 with COVID-19, enrolled during active disease. Sequences were obtained from peripheral blood. The DNA sequence is as follows: TGCGCCAGCAGCCAAGATGGACAGGGGTTCTATGGCTACACCTTC. Protein translation: CASSQDGQGFYGYTF.